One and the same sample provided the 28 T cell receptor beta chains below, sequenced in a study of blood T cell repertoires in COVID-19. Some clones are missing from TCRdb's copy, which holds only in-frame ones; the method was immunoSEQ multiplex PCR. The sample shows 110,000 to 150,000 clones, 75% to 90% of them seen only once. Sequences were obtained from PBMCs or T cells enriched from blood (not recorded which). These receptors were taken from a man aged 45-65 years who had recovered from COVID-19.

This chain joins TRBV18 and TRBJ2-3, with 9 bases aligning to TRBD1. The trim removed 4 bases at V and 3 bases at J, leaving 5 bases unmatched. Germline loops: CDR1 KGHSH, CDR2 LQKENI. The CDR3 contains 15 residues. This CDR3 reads CASSLGQGRTDTQYF. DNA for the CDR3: TGTGCCAGCTCACTGGGACAGGGTCGGACAGATACGCAGTATTTT.

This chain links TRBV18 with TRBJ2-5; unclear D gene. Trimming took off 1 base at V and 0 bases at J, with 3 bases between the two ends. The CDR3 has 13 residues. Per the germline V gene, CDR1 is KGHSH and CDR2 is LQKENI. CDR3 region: CASSPRDQETQYF. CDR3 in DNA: TGTGCCAGCTCACCACGCGACCAAGAGACCCAGTACTTC.

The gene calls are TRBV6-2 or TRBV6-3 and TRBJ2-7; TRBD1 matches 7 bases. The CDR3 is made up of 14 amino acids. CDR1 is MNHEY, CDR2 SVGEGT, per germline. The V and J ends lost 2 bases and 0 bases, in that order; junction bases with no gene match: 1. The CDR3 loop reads CASSYRGPSYEQYF. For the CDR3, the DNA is TGTGCCAGCAGTTACAGGGGGCCCTCCTACGAGCAGTACTTC.

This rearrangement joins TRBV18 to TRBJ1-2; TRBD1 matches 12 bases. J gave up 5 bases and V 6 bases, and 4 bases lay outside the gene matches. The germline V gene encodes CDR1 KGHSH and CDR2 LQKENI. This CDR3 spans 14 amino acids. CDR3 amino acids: CASSGTGGSYGYTF. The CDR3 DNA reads TGTGCCAGCTCGGGGACAGGGGGCTCGTATGGCTACACCTTC.

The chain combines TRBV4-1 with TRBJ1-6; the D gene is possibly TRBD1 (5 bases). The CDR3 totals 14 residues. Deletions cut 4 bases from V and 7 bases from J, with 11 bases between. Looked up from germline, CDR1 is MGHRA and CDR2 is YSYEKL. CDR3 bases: TGCGCCAGCAGCCCGGACAAATGGAATTCACCCCTCCACTTT. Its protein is CASSPDKWNSPLHF.

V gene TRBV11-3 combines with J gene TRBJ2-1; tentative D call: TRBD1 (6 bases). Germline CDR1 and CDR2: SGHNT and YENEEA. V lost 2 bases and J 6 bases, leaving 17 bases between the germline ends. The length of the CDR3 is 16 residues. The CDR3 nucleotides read TGTGCCAGCAGCTTATGGATCGCAGGGGAAATCAATGAGCAGTTCTTC. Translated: CASSLWIAGEINEQFF.

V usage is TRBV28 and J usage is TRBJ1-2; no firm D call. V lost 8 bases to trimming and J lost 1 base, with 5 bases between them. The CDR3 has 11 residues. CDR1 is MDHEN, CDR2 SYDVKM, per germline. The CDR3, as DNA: TGTGCCAGCCTCTATAACTATGGCTACACCTTC. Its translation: CASLYNYGYTF.

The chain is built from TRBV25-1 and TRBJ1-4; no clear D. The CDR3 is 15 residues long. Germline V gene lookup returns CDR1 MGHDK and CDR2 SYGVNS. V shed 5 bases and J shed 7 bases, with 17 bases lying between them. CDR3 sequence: CASSRGGIGAEKLFF. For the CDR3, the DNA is TGTGCCAGCAGTCGAGGAGGGATTGGAGCTGAAAAACTGTTTTTT. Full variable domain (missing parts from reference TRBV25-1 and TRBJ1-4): EADIYQTPRYLVIGTGKKITLECSQTMGHDKMYWYQQDPGMELHLIHYSYGVNSTEKGDLSSESTVSRIRTEHFPLTLESARPSHTSQYLCASSRGGIGAEKLFFGSGTQLSVL.

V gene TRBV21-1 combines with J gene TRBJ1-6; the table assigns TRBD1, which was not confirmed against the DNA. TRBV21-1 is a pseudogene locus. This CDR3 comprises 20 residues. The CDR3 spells CASSKERVSKGQHYNSPLHF. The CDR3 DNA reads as TGTGCCAGCAGCAAAGAGAGAGTCTCGAAAGGACAGCATTATAATTCACCCCTCCACTTT.

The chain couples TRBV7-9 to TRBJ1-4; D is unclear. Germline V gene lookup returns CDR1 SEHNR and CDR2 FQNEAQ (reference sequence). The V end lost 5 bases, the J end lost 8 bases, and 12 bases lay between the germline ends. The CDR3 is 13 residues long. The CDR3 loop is CASSPRTAEKLFF. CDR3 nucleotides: TGTGCCAGCAGCCCCCGGACTGCAGAAAAACTGTTTTTT. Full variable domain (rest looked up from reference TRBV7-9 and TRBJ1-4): DTGVSQNPRHKITKRGQNVTFRCDPISEHNRLYWYRQTLGQGPEFLTYFQNEAQLEKSRLLSDRFSAERPKGSFSTLEIQRTEQGDSAMYLCASSPRTAEKLFFGSGTQLSVL.

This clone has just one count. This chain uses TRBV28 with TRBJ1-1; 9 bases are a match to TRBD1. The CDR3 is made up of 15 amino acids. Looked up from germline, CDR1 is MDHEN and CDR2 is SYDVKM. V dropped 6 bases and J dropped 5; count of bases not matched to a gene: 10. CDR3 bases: TGTGCCAGCAGCTCACTAACAGGGGGCAGAACTGAAGCTTTCTTT. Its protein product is CASSSLTGGRTEAFF.

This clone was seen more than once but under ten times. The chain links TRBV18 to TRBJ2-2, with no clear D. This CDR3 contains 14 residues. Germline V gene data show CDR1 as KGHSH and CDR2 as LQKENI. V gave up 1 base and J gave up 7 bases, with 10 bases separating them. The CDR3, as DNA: TGTGCCAGCTCACCACGGGCACCCGGCGGGGAGCTGTTTTTT. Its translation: CASSPRAPGGELFF.

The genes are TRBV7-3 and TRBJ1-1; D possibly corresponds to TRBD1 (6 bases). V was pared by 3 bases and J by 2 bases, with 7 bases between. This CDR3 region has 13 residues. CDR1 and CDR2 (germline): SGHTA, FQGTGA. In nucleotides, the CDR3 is TGTGCCAGCAGCTTGACAGGAAACACTGAAGCTTTCTTT. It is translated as CASSLTGNTEAFF.

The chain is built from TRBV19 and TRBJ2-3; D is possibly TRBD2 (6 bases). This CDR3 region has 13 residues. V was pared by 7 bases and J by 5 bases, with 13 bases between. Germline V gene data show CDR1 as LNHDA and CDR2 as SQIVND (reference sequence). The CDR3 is CASTLTGVDTQYF. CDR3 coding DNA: TGTGCCAGTACCCTTACGGGGGTAGATACGCAGTATTTT.

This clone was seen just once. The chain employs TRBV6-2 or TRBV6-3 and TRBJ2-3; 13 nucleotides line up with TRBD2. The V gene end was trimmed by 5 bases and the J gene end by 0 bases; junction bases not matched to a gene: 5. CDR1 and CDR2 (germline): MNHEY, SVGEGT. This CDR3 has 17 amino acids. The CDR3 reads CASSKGLAGPSTDTQYF. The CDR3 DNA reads TGTGCCAGCAGTAAGGGACTAGCGGGGCCAAGCACAGATACGCAGTATTTT.

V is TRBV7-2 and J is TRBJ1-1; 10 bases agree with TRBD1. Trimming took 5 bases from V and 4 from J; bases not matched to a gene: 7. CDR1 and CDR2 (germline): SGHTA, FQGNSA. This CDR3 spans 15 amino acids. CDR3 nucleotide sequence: TGTGCCAGCAGCCCCCGCCGGGACAGGGGCACTGAAGCTTTCTTT. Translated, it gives CASSPRRDRGTEAFF.

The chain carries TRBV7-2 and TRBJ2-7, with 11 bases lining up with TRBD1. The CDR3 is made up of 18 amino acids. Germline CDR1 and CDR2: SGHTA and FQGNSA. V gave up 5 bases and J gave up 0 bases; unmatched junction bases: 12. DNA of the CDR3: TGTGCCAGCAGCCCAGGGGGTTTGGGGACAGGGGGCTCCTACGAGCAGTACTTC. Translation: CASSPGGLGTGGSYEQYF.

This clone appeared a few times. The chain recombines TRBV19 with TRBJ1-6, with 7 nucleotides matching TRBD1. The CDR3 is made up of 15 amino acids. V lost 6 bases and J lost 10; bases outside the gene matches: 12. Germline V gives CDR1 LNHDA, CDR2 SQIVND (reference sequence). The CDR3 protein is CASREARRDRSPLHF. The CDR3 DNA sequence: TGTGCCAGTAGGGAAGCCCGCCGGGACAGATCACCCCTCCACTTT.

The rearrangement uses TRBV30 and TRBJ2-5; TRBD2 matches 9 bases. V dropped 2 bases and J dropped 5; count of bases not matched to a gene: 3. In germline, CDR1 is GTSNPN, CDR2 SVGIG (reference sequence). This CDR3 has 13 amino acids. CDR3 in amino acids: CAWSRAGGETQYF. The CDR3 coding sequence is TGTGCCTGGAGTAGAGCGGGGGGCGAGACCCAGTACTTC.

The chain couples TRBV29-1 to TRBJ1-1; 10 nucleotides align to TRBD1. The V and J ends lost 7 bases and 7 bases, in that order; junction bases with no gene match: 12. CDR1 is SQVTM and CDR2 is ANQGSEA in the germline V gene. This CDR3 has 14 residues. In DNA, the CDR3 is TGCAGCGCACTACCGGGACAGGGGAGGAATGAAGCTTTCTTT. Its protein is CSALPGQGRNEAFF.

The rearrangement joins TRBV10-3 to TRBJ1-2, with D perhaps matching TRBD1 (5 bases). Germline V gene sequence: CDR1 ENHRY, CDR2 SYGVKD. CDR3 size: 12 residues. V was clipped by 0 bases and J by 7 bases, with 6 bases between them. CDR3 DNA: TGTGCCATCAGTGAGTCGCAGGGTGGCTACACCTTC. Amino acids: CAISESQGGYTF.

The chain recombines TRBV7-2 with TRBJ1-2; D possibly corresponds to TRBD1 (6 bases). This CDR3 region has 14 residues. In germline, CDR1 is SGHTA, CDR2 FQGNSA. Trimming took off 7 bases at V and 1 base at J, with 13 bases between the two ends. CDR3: CASNPTGGNYGYTF. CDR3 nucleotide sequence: TGTGCCAGCAATCCGACAGGAGGTAACTATGGCTACACCTTC. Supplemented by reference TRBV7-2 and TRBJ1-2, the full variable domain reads GAGVSQSPSNKVTEKGKDVELRCDPISGHTALYWYRQSLGQGLEFLIYFQGNSAPDKSGLPSDRFSAERTGGSVSTLTIQRTQQEDSAVYLCASNPTGGNYGYTFGSGTRLTVV.

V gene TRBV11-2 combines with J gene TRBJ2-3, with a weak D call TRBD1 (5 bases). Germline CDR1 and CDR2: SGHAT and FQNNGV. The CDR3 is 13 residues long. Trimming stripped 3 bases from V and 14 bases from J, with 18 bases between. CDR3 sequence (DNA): TGTGCCAGCAGCTTCCAGGGTGGGGTATACGCGTATTTT. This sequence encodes CASSFQGGVYAYF. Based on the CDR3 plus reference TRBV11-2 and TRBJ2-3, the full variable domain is EAGVAQSPRYKIIEKRQSVAFWCNPISGHATLYWYQQILGQGPKLLIQFQNNGVVDDSQLPKDRFSAERLKGVDSTLKIQPAKLEDSAVYLCASSFQGGVYAYFGPGTRLTVL.

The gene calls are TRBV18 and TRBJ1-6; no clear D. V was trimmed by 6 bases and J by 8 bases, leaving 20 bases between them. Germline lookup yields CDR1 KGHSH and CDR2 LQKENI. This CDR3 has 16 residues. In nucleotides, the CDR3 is TGTGCCAGCTCCCGAATGGCTGGCGGCGACGATTCACCCCTCCACTTT. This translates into CASSRMAGGDDSPLHF.

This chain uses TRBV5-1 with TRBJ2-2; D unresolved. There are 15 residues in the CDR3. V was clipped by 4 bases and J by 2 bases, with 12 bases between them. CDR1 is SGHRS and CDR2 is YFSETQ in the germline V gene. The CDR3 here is CASSPLRINTGELFF. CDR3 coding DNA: TGCGCCAGCAGCCCACTCAGGATAAACACCGGGGAGCTGTTTTTT.

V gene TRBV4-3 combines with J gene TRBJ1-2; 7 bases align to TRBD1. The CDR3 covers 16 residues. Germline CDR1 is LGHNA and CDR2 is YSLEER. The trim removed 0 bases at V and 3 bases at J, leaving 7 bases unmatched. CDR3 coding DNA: TGCGCCAGCAGCCAAGATCTGGGGACAGTATACTATGGCTACACCTTC. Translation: CASSQDLGTVYYGYTF.

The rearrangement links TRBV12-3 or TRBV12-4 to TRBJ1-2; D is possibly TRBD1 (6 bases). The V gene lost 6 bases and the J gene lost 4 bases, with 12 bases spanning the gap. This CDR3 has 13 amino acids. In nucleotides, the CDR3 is TGTGCCAGCAGGAGACAGGCGGGCTATGGCTACACCTTC. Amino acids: CASRRQAGYGYTF.

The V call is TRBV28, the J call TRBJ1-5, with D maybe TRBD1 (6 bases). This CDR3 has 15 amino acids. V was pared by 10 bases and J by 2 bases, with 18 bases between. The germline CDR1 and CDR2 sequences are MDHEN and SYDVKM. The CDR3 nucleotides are TGTGCCATCAAGGGGGGGGGAGGCGGCAATCAGCCCCAGCATTTT. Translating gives CAIKGGGGGNQPQHF.